The sequence of this T cell receptor (beta chain) was determined in a study of cytomegalovirus exposure and HLA in healthy donors. Primers: 60 Vbeta forward and 13 Jbeta reverse. Sequencing used immunoSEQ multiplex PCR; TCRdb keeps in-frame clones, though not all of them. The repertoire holds about 160,000 clones, with almost 80% as singletons. A note on this clone: Its specificity is not known.

Study results and caveats: A later analysis reportedly found fewer N-insertions in an Asian-associated ancestry cluster than the roughly 670-donor mean. The classifier was said to identify cytomegalovirus status with high specificity and sensitivity.

The receptor's source is a woman aged 45-60 years in good health and CMV-seropositive. The material sequenced was PBMCs.

CDR3 in amino acids: CASSLLGQGASGANVLTF. As DNA, the CDR3 is TGCGCCAGCAGCCTTCTGGGACAGGGGGCATCTGGGGCCAACGTCCTGACTTTC. The chain links TRBV4-3 to TRBJ2-6, with TRBD1 matching 12 bases. V shed 4 bases and J 1 base; nucleotides not matched to a gene: 5. Germline V gene lookup returns CDR1 LGHNA and CDR2 YSLEER. CDR3 size: 18 residues.